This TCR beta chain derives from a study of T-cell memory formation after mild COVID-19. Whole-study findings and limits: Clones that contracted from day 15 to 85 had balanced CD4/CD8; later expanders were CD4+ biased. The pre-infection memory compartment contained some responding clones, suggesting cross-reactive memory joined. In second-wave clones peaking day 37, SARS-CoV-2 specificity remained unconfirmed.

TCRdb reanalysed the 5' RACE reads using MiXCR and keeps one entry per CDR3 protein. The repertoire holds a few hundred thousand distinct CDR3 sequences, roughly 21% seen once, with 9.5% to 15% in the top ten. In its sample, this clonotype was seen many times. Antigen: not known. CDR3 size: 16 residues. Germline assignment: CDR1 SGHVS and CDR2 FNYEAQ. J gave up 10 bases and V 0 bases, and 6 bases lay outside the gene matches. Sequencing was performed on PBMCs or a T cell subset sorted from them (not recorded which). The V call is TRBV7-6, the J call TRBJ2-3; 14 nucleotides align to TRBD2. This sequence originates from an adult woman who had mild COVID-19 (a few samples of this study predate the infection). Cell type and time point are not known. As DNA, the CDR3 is TGTGCCAGCAGCTTAGCTGGGACTAGCGGGGGTTTGGCGCAGTATTTT. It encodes CASSLAGTSGGLAQYF.